This T cell receptor (beta chain) derives from a study of shared clonotypes between healthy human individuals. Generated by immunoSEQ multiplex PCR, the TCRdb table keeps only in-frame clones and is missing some. The sample holds 740,000 or so clones, roughly 72% seen once. Overall study findings and caveats: Against clonotypes common to all four donors, non-shared ones had lower generation probabilities.

This clone was observed a handful of times. Its specificity is unknown. CDR1 and CDR2 from the germline V gene are KGHSH and LQKENI. The V gene lost 3 bases and the J gene lost 3 bases, with 5 bases spanning the gap. This CDR3 contains 12 residues. The chain recombines TRBV18 with TRBJ2-5; no reliable D call. The sequenced sample was memory CD4+ T cells sorted from blood. Stated subset: CD45RA-negative fraction. The source is a woman aged 30 to 39 in good health. CDR3 sequence (DNA): TGTGCCAGCTCACCCGTCAAAGAGACCCAGTACTTC. Amino acid sequence: CASSPVKETQYF. The complete variable domain, with remaining parts taken from reference TRBV18 and TRBJ2-5, reads NAGVMQNPRHLVRRRGQEARLRCSPMKGHSHVYWYRQLPEEGLKFMVYLQKENIIDESGMPKERFSAEFPKEGPSILRIQQVVRGDSAAYFCASSPVKETQYFGPGTRLLVL.